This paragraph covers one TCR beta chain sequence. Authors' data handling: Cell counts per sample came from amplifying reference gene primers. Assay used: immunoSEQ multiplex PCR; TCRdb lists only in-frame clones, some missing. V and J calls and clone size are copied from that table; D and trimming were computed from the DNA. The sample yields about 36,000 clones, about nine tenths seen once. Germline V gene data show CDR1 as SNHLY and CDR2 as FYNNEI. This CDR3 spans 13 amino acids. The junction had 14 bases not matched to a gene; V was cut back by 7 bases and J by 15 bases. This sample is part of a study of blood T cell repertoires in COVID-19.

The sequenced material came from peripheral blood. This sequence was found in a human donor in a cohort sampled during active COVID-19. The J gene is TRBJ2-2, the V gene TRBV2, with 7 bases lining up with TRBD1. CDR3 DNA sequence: TGTGCCAGCACGGCTGACAGGGAGCCTGGGGTGTTTTTT. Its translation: CASTADREPGVFF.